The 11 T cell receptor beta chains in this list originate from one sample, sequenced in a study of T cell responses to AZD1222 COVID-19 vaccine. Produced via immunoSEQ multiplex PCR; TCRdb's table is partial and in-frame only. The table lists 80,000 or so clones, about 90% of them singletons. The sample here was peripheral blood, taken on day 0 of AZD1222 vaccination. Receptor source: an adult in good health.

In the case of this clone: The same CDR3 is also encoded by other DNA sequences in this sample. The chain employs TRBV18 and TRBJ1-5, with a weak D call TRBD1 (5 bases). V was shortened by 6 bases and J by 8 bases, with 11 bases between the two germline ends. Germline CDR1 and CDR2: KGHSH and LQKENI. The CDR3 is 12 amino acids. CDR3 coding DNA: TGTGCCAGCTCCCCTTCGGGGGAGCCCCAGCATTTT. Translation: CASSPSGEPQHF.

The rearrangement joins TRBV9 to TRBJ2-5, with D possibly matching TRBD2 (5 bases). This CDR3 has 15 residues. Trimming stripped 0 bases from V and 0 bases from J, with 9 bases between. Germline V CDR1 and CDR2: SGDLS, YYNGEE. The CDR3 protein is CASSVAPGNQETQYF. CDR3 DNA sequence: TGTGCCAGCAGCGTAGCTCCGGGAAACCAAGAGACCCAGTACTTC.

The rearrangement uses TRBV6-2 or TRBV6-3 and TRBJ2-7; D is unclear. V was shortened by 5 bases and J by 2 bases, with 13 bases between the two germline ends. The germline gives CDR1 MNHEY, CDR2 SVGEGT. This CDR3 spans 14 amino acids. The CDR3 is CASSVPGQTYEQYF. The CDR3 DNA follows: TGTGCCAGCAGTGTCCCCGGGCAGACCTACGAGCAGTACTTC.

DNA for the CDR3: TGTGCCAGCAGCGTAATGGATCTTAACTATGGCTACACCTTC. Translation gives CASSVMDLNYGYTF. The V call is TRBV9, the J call TRBJ1-2; D remains unclear. Germline V gene lookup returns CDR1 SGDLS and CDR2 YYNGEE. V lost 1 base and J 1 base, leaving 8 bases between the germline ends. The CDR3 length is 14 residues.

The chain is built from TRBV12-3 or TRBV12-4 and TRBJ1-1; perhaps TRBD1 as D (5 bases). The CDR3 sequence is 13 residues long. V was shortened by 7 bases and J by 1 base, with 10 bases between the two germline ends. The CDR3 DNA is TGTGCCAGCACCGGACACCCGAACACTGAAGCTTTCTTT. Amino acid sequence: CASTGHPNTEAFF.

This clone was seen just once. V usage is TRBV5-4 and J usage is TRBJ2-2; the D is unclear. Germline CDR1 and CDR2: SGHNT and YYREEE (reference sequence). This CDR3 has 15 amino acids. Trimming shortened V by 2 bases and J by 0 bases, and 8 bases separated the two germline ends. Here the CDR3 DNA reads TGTGCCAGCAGCTTTGCTGGAGCGAACACCGGGGAGCTGTTTTTT. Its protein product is CASSFAGANTGELFF.

CDR3 in amino acids: CASSIGQGGAQWWETQYF. CDR3 sequence (DNA): TGTGCCAGTAGTATCGGCCAGGGGGGGGCCCAGTGGTGGGAGACCCAGTACTTC. This chain joins TRBV19 and TRBJ2-5; D could derive from TRBD1 or TRBD2 (7 bases each). The CDR3 has 18 residues. V was pared by 3 bases and J by 5 bases, with 25 bases between. CDR1 and CDR2 from the germline V gene are LNHDA and SQIVND (reference sequence).

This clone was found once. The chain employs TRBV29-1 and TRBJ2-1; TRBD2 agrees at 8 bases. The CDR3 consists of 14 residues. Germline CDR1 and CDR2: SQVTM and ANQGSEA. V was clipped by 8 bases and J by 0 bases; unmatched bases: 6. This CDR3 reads CSSRTSSSYNEQFF. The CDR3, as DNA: TGCAGCTCAAGGACTAGCAGCTCCTACAATGAGCAGTTCTTC.

CDR3 nucleotide sequence: TGTGCCACCGGGGAGTCCACAGATACGCAGTATTTT. It codes for CATGESTDTQYF. The gene calls are TRBV19 and TRBJ2-3; perhaps TRBD2 as D (5 bases). The V gene lost 10 bases and the J gene lost 2 bases, with 10 bases spanning the gap. CDR1 and CDR2 from the germline V gene are LNHDA and SQIVND (reference sequence). This CDR3 has 12 amino acids.

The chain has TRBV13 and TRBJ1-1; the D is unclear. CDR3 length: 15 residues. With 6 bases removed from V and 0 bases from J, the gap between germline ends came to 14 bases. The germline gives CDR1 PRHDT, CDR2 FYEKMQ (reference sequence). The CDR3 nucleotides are TGTGCCAGCAGATTCATTCAGGAGATGAACACTGAAGCTTTCTTT. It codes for CASRFIQEMNTEAFF.

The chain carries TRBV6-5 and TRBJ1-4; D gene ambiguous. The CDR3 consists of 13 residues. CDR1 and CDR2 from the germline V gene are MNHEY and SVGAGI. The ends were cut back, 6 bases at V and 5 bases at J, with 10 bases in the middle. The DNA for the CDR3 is TGTGCCAGCAGCCCAGAATCAAATGAAAAACTGTTTTTT. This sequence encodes CASSPESNEKLFF.